This T cell receptor (beta chain) is drawn from a study of T cell responses to AZD1222 COVID-19 vaccine. Germline V gene data show CDR1 as LNHDA and CDR2 as SQIVND (reference sequence). Trimming at V came to 1 base and at J to 6 bases, leaving 5 bases not matched to a gene. CDR3 size: 15 residues. Sequencing used immunoSEQ multiplex PCR; TCRdb keeps in-frame clones, though not all of them. Of roughly 180,000 clones listed, about 89% were seen once; the top ten hold over 1.5%. The sequence came from an adult who received the AZD1222 COVID-19 vaccine. The sample was peripheral blood, taken 28 days after the second AZD1222 dose. This sequence joins TRBV19 and TRBJ2-1; 8 positions agree with TRBD2. In nucleotides, the CDR3 is TGTGCCAGTAGTATAGTTACTAGCGGACCCAATGAGCAGTTCTTC. Its translation is CASSIVTSGPNEQFF.